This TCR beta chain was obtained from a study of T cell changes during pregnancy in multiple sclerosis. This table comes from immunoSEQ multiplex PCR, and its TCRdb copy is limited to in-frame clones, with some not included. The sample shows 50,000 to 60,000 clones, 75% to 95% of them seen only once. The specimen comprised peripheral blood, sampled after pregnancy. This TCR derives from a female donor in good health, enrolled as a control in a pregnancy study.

The CDR3 spells CASSSWREGTDTQYF. Written as DNA, the CDR3 is TGTGCCAGCAGCTCCTGGCGGGAGGGCACAGATACGCAGTATTTT. This chain connects TRBV7-2 to TRBJ2-3; 8 bases align to TRBD2. The CDR3 length is 15 residues. The junction had 4 bases not matched to a gene; V was cut back by 4 bases and J by 1 base. Germline V gives CDR1 SGHTA, CDR2 FQGNSA.